A selection of T cell receptor beta chains follows, all from one sample in a study of graft-versus-host responses after intestinal transplantation. Profiling relied on immunoSEQ multiplex PCR, and the TCRdb table lists in-frame clones only, not all of them. The sample contains tens of thousands of clones, about 89% of which appear only once. Here the sequenced sample was PBMCs, taken 300 to 320 days after intestinal transplant. The source is a human patient who received an intestinal transplant, so some T cells may come from the graft donor. Both conserved end residues are part of each CDR3. A D gene is named only where the DNA matches it firmly. Clone size is shown for a subset of rows, as once, few, many or a class of expanded clone.

. TRBJ2-3 TRBD2 TRBV6-5 TGTGCCAGCAGCCCCGGGACTATCACAGATACGCAGTATTTT CASSPGTITDTQYF
. TRBJ2-3 TRBD2 TRBV5-1 TGCGCCAGCAGCGAGGGACTAGCGGGAGGGCCGGATACGCAGTATTTT CASSEGLAGGPDTQYF
. TRBJ1-2 . TRBV5-6 TGTGCCAGCAGCTTGGAGGGCGGTTTCTATGGCTACACCTTC CASSLEGGFYGYTF
. TRBJ2-3 . TRBV27 TGTGCCAGCAGTTTGAGGTCGTACAGGCGCACAGATACGCAGTATTTT CASSLRSYRRTDTQYF
. TRBJ1-2 TRBD1 TRBV25-1 TGTGCCAGCAGTGAATATCCCTCGGGACAGGGGACCTATGGCTACACCTTC CASSEYPSGQGTYGYTF
once TRBJ2-2 . TRBV7-9 TGTGCCAGCTCAAGGGGGGACACCGGGGAGCTGTTTTTT CASSRGDTGELFF
. TRBJ2-5 TRBD2 TRBV29-1 TGCAGCGTGATTCTAGCGGGGGTCCAAGAGACCCAGTACTTC CSVILAGVQETQYF
once TRBJ2-3 TRBD1 TRBV27 TGTGCCAGCAAGGGGGCCCTACTGGCAGATACGCAGTATTTT CASKGALLADTQYF
. TRBJ1-1 . TRBV7-7 TGTGCCAGCAGCTTCTCACGGTGGACTGAAGCTTTCTTT CASSFSRWTEAFF
. TRBJ1-2 TRBD1 TRBV19 TGTGCCAGTGATTCAGGGGGCTGGAACTATGGCTACACCTTC CASDSGGWNYGYTF
. TRBJ2-7 . TRBV10-3 TGTGCCATCAGCTTAACCGACAGAGAGGGAAACTACGAGCAGTACTTC CAISLTDREGNYEQYF
. TRBJ2-1 TRBD1 TRBV5-1 TGCGCCAGCAGCCTGGGACAGGGCCTCAATGAGCAGTTCTTC CASSLGQGLNEQFF
. TRBJ2-5 . TRBV7-7 TGTGCCAGCAGCTTAGTTGCAGAAGAGACCCAGTACTTC CASSLVAEETQYF
. TRBJ2-3 . TRBV7-9 TGTGCCAGCAGCTTGTTCAGGGGGCAGTATTTT CASSLFRGQYF
. TRBJ2-1 . TRBV27 TGTGCCAGCCGTCAGGGCAGCTACAATGAGCAGTTCTTC CASRQGSYNEQFF
. TRBJ2-3 . TRBV2 TGTGCCAGCAGTGGACAGGTCACAGATACGCAGTATTTT CASSGQVTDTQYF
. TRBJ2-1 . TRBV6-6 TGTGCCAGCAGTTACTCTTGGGAAAATGAGCAGTTCTTC CASSYSWENEQFF
. TRBJ2-5 TRBD2 TRBV7-2 TGTGCCAGCAGCCGCGGGGGGGTCGGAGAGACCCAGTACTTC CASSRGGVGETQYF
. TRBJ2-1 . TRBV5-4 TGTGCCAGCAGCTTGGGAGGACAGCATTACAATGAGCAGTTCTTC CASSLGGQHYNEQFF
once TRBJ2-7 . TRBV10-3 TGTGCCATCAGTGAGTCTCGGGGCAGGGCAGCCTACGAGCAGTACTTC CAISESRGRAAYEQYF
. TRBJ2-4 . TRBV11-2 TGTGCCAGCAGCTTAGCATCGGGGCTAGCCAAAAACATTCAGTACTTC CASSLASGLAKNIQYF
. TRBJ2-7 . TRBV6-5 TGTGCCAGCAGTTACACCGTGCCCCCTTACGAGCAGTACTTC CASSYTVPPYEQYF
. TRBJ2-7 TRBD1 TRBV6-1 TGTGCCAGCAGTTTTACAGGGGGCGCGTACGAGCAGTACTTC CASSFTGGAYEQYF
. TRBJ2-2 TRBD1 TRBV9 TGTGCCAGCAGCGTAGTAGGACAGGGGAGGGAGCTGTTTTTT CASSVVGQGRELFF
. TRBJ2-1 TRBD2 TRBV9 TGTGCCAGCAGCGGCACGACTAGCGGGAGAGGCACCTACAATGAGCAGTTCTTC CASSGTTSGRGTYNEQFF
. TRBJ2-2 . TRBV4-3 TGCGCCAGCAGCCAAAAGCCCCCCGGGACACCGAACGCCGGGGAGCTGCTTTTT CASSQKPPGTPNAGELLF
few TRBJ2-3 . TRBV9 TGTGCCAGCAGCGTAGACTTCACAGATACGCAGTATTTT CASSVDFTDTQYF
. TRBJ2-7 TRBD1 TRBV6-5 TGTGCCAGCAACATAGCGGACAGGGGCGAGCAGTACTTC CASNIADRGEQYF
. TRBJ2-3 . TRBV20-1 TGCAGTGCCGTCCTAGGAGCTACGCAGTATTTT CSAVLGATQYF
. TRBJ1-2 TRBD1 TRBV5-1 TGCGCCAGCAGCTTGGGCCCCAGGGGGATTGACTATGGCTACACCTTC CASSLGPRGIDYGYTF
once TRBJ2-3 . TRBV7-9 TGTGCCAGCAGCTTAGTTGAATCGGATACGCAGTATTTT CASSLVESDTQYF
. TRBJ1-2 . TRBV6-6 TGTGCCAGCAGTTACTCGGGGACTAACTATGGCTACACCTTC CASSYSGTNYGYTF
. TRBJ2-3 . TRBV2 TGTGCCCGCAGTGGGGGGGCAGGGGCCGGCACAGATACGCAGTATTTT CARSGGAGAGTDTQYF
. TRBJ1-6 . TRBV4-2 TGTGCCAGCAGCCAGGCCACAGGGAACAATTCACCCCTCCACTTT CASSQATGNNSPLHF
. TRBJ2-1 . TRBV25-1 TGTGCCAGCAGTGAGTTACTGAGCTCCTACAATGAGCAGTTCTTC CASSELLSSYNEQFF
. TRBJ2-4 . TRBV7-2 TGTGCCAGCAGCCCAATTACCTCCCAGGGAAACATTCAGTACTTC CASSPITSQGNIQYF
. TRBJ2-7 . TRBV4-1 TGCGCCAGCAGCCAAGAAATTCAGACATCCCAGAGATCCTACGAGCAGTACTTC CASSQEIQTSQRSYEQYF
. TRBJ1-1 . TRBV6-6 TGTGCCAGCAGTTACTTCCAGTTGGGGAACACTGAAGCTTTCTTT CASSYFQLGNTEAFF
. TRBJ2-5 . TRBV5-1 TGCGCCAGCAGCTTGGAGGTACAAGAGACCCAGTACTTC CASSLEVQETQYF
once TRBJ1-5 . TRBV18 TGTGCCAGCTCACCTACGGGGGGGGATCAGCCCCAGCATTTT CASSPTGGDQPQHF
. TRBJ2-3 . TRBV2 TGTGCCAGCAGGGAGGCGGGGGATACGCAGTATTTT CASREAGDTQYF
once TRBJ2-7 . TRBV7-2 TGTGCCAGCAGCTGGGGTAGCGGCGAGCAGTACTTC CASSWGSGEQYF
. TRBJ1-1 TRBD1 TRBV18 TGTGCCAGCTCCCCCCAACCGGGACAGGGTTTGTCTTTCTTT CASSPQPGQGLSFF
. TRBJ1-2 . TRBV4-1 TGCGCCAGCAGCGCGACTCAGGAAATATGGCGCGGCTACACCTTC CASSATQEIWRGYTF
. TRBJ2-3 . TRBV6-1 TGTGCCAGCAGTGAAGCGGGGTCTAGCACAGATACGCAGTATTTT CASSEAGSSTDTQYF
. TRBJ2-1 TRBD1 TRBV13 TGTGCCAGCAGCTTAGTCAGGGGGCCCTACAATGAGCAGTTCTTC CASSLVRGPYNEQFF
. TRBJ2-3 . TRBV7-2 TGTGCCAGCAGCTTCCTAGGGGGTACAGATACGCAGTATTTT CASSFLGGTDTQYF
. TRBJ1-3 . TRBV28 TGTGCCAGCAGTTTTTTAGGAGGGAGTAGAGGGACCTTCTCTGGAAACACCATATATTTT CASSFLGGSRGTFSGNTIYF
. TRBJ2-3 . TRBV9 TGTGCCAGCAGCGTAGACCTCTTGGATACGCAGTATTTT CASSVDLLDTQYF
. TRBJ2-3 . TRBV7-3 TGTGCCAGCAGCCGTCAAACGGGACTTCTGACAGATACGCAGTATTTT CASSRQTGLLTDTQYF
. TRBJ1-4 TRBD1 TRBV5-1 TGCGCCAGCAGCTTGGTGGGACAGGGCACTAATGAAAAACTGTTTTTT CASSLVGQGTNEKLFF
few TRBJ1-2 . TRBV28 TGTGCCAGCAGTTTAAGGGAAATCATCTATGGCTACACCTTC CASSLREIIYGYTF
. TRBJ1-4 . TRBV5-1 TGCGCCAGCAGCTTGGCTCCGGCTGAAAAACTGTTTTTT CASSLAPAEKLFF
. TRBJ2-5 . TRBV14 TGTGCCAGCAGCCTTCAAGGTCGAGGGAGGTGGCAAGAGACCCAGTACTTC CASSLQGRGRWQETQYF
. TRBJ1-6 . TRBV5-1 TGCGCCAGCAGCAAAAGAGTAGTTGGGGGAAGCGGTTCACCCCTCCACTTT CASSKRVVGGSGSPLHF
. TRBJ2-2 . TRBV6-5 TGTGCCAGCAGTCGCGGGGTTCTCACCGGGGAGCTGTTTTTT CASSRGVLTGELFF
. TRBJ1-1 . TRBV28 TGTGCCAGCAGTTTAGTGGGGGACCTATTGAACACTGAAGCTTTCTTT CASSLVGDLLNTEAFF
. TRBJ2-3 . TRBV6-1 TGTGCCAGCAGCGCTCTTCTCACAGATACGCAGTATTTT CASSALLTDTQYF